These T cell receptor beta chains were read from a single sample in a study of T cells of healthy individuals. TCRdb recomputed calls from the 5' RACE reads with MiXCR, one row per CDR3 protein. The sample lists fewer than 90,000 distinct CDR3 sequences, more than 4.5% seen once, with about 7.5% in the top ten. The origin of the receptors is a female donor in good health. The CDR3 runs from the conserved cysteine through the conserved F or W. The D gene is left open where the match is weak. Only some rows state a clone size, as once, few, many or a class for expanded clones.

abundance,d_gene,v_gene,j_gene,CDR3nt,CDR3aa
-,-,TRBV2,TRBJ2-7,TGTGCCAGCGGAGGGGGCACAGGGAAGCAGTACTTC,CASGGGTGKQYF
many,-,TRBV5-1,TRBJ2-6,TGCGCCAGCAGCTCCCTCGGGCAGGGGAGCTACTCTGGGGCCAACGTCCTGACTTTC,CASSSLGQGSYSGANVLTF
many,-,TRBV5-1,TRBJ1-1,TGCGCCAGCAGCCCGGGACAACCGAACACTGAAGCTTTCTTT,CASSPGQPNTEAFF
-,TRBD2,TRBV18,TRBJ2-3,TGTGCCAGCTCACCACCACTAGCGGGAGCGGATACGCAGTATTTT,CASSPPLAGADTQYF
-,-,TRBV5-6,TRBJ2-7,TGTGCCAGCGGGGGGGAAGACAGGGGAAAAGGCCTCCCCTACGAGCAGTACTTC,CASGGEDRGKGLPYEQYF
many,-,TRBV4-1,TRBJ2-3,TGCGCCAGCAGCCAAGATTCGGGAACAGATACGCAGTATTTT,CASSQDSGTDTQYF
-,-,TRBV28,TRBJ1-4,TGTGCCACCGAGAGGGGTGGTGAAAAACTGTTTTTT,CATERGGEKLFF
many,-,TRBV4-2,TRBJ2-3,TGTGCCAGCAGCCAAAGGGCTGCGAGCGGCACAGATACGCAGTATTTT,CASSQRAASGTDTQYF
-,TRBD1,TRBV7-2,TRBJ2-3,TGTGCCAGCAGCCCGCGACAGGGGAGCACAGATACGCAGTATTTT,CASSPRQGSTDTQYF
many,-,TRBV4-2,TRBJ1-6,TGTGCCAGCAGCCAAGCCCATCAGGTAGTTCGGTCACCCCTCCACTTT,CASSQAHQVVRSPLHF
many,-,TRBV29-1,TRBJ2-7,TGCAGCGTCGGGACTTCCTACGAGCAGTACTTC,CSVGTSYEQYF
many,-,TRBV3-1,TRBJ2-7,TGTGCCAGCAGCCAAAGCGATTACGAGCAGTACTTC,CASSQSDYEQYF
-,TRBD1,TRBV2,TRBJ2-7,TGTGCCACGCACAAGACAGGGGCCCTAATCTCCTACGAGCAGTACTTC,CATHKTGALISYEQYF
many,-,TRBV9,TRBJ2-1,TGTGCCAGCAGCGTAGAGGGCGATGAGCAGTTCTTC,CASSVEGDEQFF
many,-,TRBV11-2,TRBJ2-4,TGTGCCAGCAGCTTAATTTTACAAAACATTCAGTACTTC,CASSLILQNIQYF
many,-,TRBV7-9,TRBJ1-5,TGTGCCAGCAGCTTATTCCCCGACCCGGGGCCCCAGCATTTT,CASSLFPDPGPQHF
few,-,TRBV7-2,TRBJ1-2,TGTGCCAGCAGCTTAGGGGGCCTCTCGGGCTACACCTTC,CASSLGGLSGYTF
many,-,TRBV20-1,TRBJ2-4,TGCAGTGCTAGAGTTACCGGTGGGGTAGACATTCAGTACTTC,CSARVTGGVDIQYF
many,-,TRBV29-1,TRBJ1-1,TGCAGCGTTGATAACAGGCTTGAAGCTTTCTTT,CSVDNRLEAFF
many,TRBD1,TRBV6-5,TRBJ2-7,TGTGCCAGCCACAGGGGGACAGGGGTCGACGAGCAGTACTTC,CASHRGTGVDEQYF
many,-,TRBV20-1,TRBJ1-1,TGCAGTGCTAGAGTAGGGTCGAGCAACACTGAAGCTTTCTTT,CSARVGSSNTEAFF
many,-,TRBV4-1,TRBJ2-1,TGCGCCAGCAGCTATCCAGGGACCCGGAAGGGAAGTGAGCAGTTCTTC,CASSYPGTRKGSEQFF
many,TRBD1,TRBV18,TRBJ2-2,TGTGCCAGCTCACCAAGGACAGGGAGATTCTCCGGGGAGCTGTTTTTT,CASSPRTGRFSGELFF
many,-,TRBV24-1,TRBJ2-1,TGTGCCACCTCTCAGGCCGTACTCAATGAGCAGTTCTTC,CATSQAVLNEQFF
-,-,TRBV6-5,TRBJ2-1,TGTGCCAGCAGTTTTGCCGGGACAACCTACAATGAGCAGTTCTTC,CASSFAGTTYNEQFF